This T cell receptor beta chain was observed in a study of OX40 agonist ivuxolimab in advanced cancers. Study background: Ivuxolimab doses were 0.01, 0.1, 0.3, 1.5, 3 or 10 mg/kg every 2 weeks.

Regarding this clone: The antigen is undetermined.

The sampling schedule covered blood at baseline, cycle 4 day 1, and cycle 7 day 1. Profiling relied on immunoSEQ multiplex PCR, and the TCRdb table lists in-frame clones only, not all of them. Here the sample spans 75,000 to 90,000 clones, approximately 88% being singletons. Regarding the study as a whole: Doses of 0.1 to 3.0 mg/kg were accompanied by clonal expansion of CD4+ and CD8+ blood T cells by week 6. Antigen specificity remained undetermined for the expanded peripheral T cells.

The TCR comes from an adult with an advanced solid tumor such as melanoma, head and neck, liver or kidney cancer. The sequencing used CD4+ or CD8+ T cells sorted from blood, collected in a trial of the OX40 agonist ivuxolimab.

CDR3 nucleotide sequence: TGTGCCAGCAGCCAACGGCCGGGACAGGGGAACTATGGCTACACCTTC. Protein: CASSQRPGQGNYGYTF. The V call is TRBV7-9, the J call TRBJ1-2; 10 nucleotides line up with TRBD1. The J segment lost 2 bases and the V segment lost 5 bases, leaving 8 bases of the junction unmatched. Germline V gene lookup returns CDR1 SEHNR and CDR2 FQNEAQ (reference sequence). The CDR3 length is 16 residues.